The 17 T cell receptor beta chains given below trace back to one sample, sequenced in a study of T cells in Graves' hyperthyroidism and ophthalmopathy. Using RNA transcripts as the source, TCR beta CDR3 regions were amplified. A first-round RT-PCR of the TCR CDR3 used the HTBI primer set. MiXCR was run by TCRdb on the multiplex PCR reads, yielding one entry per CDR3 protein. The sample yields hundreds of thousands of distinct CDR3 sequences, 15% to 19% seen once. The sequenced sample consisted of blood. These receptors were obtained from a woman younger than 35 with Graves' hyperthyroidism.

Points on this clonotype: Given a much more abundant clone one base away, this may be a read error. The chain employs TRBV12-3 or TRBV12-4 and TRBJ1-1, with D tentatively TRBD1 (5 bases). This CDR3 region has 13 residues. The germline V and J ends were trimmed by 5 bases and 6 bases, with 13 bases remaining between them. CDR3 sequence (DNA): TGTGCCAGCAGTATTAGACAGATCGCTGAAGCTTTCTTT. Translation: CASSIRQIAEAFF.

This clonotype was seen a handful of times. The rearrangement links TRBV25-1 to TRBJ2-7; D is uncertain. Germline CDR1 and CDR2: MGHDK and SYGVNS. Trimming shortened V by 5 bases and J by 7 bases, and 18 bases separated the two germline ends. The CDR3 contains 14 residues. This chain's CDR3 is CASSLDASMGEQYF. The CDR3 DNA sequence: TGTGCCAGCAGTCTGGATGCTTCAATGGGGGAGCAGTACTTC.

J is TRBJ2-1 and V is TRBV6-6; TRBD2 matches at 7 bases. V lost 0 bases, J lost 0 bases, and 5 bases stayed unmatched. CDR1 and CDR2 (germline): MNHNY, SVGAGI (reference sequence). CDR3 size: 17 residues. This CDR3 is CASSYSFGRSSYNEQFF. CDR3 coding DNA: TGTGCCAGCAGTTACTCGTTCGGGAGGAGCTCCTACAATGAGCAGTTCTTC.

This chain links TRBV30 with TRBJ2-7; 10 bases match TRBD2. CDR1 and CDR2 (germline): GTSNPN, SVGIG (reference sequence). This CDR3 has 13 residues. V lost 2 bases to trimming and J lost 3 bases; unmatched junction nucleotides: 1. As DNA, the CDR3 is TGTGCCTGGAGTCGGACTAGCGGCTACGAGCAGTACTTC. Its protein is CAWSRTSGYEQYF.

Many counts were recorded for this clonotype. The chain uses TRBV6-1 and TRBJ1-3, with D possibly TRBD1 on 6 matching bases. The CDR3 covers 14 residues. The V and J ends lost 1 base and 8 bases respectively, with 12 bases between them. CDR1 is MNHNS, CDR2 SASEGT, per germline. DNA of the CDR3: TGTGCCAGCAGTGAAGGGCCAGGGGTCGACACCATATATTTT. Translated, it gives CASSEGPGVDTIYF.

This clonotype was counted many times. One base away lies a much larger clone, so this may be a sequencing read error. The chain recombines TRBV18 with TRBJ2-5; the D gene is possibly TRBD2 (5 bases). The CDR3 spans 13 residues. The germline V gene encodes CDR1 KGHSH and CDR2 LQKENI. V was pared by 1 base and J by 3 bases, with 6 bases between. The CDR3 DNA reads TGTGCCAGCTCACCACAGGGAGAAGAGACCCAGTACTTC. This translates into CASSPQGEETQYF.

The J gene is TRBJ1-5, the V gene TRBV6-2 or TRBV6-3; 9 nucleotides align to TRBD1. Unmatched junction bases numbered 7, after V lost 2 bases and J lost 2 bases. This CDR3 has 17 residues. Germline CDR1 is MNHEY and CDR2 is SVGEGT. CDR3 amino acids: CASSYPGQGSGNQPQHF. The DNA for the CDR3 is TGTGCCAGCAGTTACCCGGGACAGGGATCCGGCAATCAGCCCCAGCATTTT.

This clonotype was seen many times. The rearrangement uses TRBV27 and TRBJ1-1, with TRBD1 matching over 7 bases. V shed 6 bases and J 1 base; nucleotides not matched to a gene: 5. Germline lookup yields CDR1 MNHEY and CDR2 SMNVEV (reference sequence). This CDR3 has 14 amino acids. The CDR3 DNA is TGTGCCAGCAGCCAGGACAGGCGGAACACTGAAGCTTTCTTT. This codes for CASSQDRRNTEAFF.

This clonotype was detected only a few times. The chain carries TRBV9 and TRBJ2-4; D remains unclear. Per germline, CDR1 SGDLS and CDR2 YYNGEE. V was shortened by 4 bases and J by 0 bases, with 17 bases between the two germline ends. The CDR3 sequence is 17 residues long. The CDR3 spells CASSLGYSYLAKNIQYF. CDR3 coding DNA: TGTGCCAGCAGCTTGGGGTATAGTTATCTAGCCAAAAACATTCAGTACTTC.

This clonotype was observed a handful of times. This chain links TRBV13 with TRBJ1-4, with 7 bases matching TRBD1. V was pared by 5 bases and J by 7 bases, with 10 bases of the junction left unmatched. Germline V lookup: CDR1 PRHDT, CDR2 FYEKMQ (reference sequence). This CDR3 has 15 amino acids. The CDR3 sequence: CASSLRRQGGEKLFF. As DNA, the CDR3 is TGTGCCAGCAGCCTCCGGAGACAGGGAGGTGAAAAACTGTTTTTT.

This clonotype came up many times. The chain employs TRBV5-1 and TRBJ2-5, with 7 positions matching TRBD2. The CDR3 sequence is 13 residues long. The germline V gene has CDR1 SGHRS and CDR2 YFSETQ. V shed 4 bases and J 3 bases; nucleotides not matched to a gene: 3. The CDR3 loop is CASSESGEETQYF. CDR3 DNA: TGCGCCAGCAGCGAAAGCGGGGAAGAGACCCAGTACTTC.

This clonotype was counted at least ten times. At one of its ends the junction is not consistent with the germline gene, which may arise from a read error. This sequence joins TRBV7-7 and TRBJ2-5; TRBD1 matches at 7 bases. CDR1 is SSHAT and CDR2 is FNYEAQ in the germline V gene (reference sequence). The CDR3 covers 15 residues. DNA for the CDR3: TGTGCTAGCAGCTTAGCTGACAGGGCCCAAGAGACCCAGTACTTC. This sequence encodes CASSLADRAQETQYF.

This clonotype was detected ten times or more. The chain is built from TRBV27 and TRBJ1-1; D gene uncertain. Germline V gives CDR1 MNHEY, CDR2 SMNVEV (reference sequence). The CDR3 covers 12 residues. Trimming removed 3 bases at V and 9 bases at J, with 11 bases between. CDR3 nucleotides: TGTGCCAGCAGTTTTTGCCCCGCTCAAGCTTTCTTT. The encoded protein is CASSFCPAQAFF.

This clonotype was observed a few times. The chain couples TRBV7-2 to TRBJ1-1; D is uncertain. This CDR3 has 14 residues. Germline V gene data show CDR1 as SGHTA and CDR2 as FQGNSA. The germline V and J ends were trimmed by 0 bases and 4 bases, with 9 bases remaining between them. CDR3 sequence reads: CASSLAGYSTEAFF. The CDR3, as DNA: TGTGCCAGCAGCTTAGCGGGTTATAGCACTGAAGCTTTCTTT.

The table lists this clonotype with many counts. This CDR3 is CASSATSGGAVDTQYF. As DNA, the CDR3 is TGTGCCAGCAGTGCAACTAGCGGGGGGGCCGTAGATACGCAGTATTTT. The chain carries TRBV2 and TRBJ2-3; 13 nucleotides align to TRBD2. Germline CDR1 and CDR2: SNHLY and FYNNEI. CDR3 length: 16 amino acids. Unmatched junction bases numbered 6, after V lost 4 bases and J lost 5 bases.

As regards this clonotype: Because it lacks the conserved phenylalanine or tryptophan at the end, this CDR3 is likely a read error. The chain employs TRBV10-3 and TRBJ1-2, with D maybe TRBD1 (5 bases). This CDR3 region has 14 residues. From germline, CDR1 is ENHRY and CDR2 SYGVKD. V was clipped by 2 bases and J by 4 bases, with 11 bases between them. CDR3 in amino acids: CAISEEQDFYGYTL. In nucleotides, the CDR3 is TGTGCCATCAGTGAGGAACAGGACTTCTATGGCTACACCCTC.

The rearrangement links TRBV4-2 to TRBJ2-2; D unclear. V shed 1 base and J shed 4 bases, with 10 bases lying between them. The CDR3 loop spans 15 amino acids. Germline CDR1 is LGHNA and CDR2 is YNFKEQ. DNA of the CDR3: TGTGCCAGCAGCCAAGCTTCTGGGGTCACCGGGGAGCTGTTTTTT. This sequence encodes CASSQASGVTGELFF.